This TCR beta chain was obtained from a study of shared clonotypes between healthy human individuals. Study as a whole: Samples came from two female and a few male donors aged 18 to 49. Whole-study results and caveats: Several donors held about 4.6% of naive CD4 clonotypes in common.

The data were produced by immunoSEQ multiplex PCR, yet TCRdb's version contains in-frame clones alone and is incomplete. The table records approximately 2.5 million clones, approximately 94% of them present only once. Note on this clone: Its antigen is undetermined.

Germline CDR1 is SGHVS and CDR2 is FNYEAQ. Trimming stripped 1 base from V and 2 bases from J, with 18 bases between. The CDR3 loop spans 18 amino acids. This TCR came from a young man in good health. Some clones in this sample may be carry-over from other donors' samples. This sequence joins TRBV7-6 and TRBJ2-1; TRBD2 is a possible D gene (6 bases). The sample comprised naive CD4+ T cells from PBMCs. Stated subset: CD45RA+ positively selected. The CDR3 sequence: CASSLVGGSGLPYNEQFF. In DNA form, the CDR3 reads TGTGCCAGCAGCTTAGTCGGGGGTAGCGGACTGCCCTACAATGAGCAGTTCTTC.